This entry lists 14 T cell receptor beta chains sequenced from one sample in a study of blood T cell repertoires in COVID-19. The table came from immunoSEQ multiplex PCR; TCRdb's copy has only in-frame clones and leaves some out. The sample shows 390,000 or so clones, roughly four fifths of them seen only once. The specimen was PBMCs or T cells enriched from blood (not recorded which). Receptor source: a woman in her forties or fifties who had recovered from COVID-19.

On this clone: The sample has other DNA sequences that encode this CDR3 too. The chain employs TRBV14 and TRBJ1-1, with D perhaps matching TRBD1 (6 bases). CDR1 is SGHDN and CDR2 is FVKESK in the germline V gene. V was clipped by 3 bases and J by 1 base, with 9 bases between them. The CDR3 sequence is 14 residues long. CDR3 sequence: CASSQVRGNTEAFF. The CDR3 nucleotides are TGTGCCAGCAGCCAGGTCAGGGGGAACACTGAAGCTTTCTTT.

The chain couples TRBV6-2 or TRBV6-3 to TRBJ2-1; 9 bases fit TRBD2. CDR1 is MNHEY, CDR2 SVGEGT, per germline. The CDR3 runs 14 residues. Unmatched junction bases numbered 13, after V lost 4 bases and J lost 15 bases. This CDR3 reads CASSSAGGFSLLFF. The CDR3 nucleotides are TGTGCCAGCAGTTCCGCGGGGGGGTTCTCATTGCTGTTCTTC.

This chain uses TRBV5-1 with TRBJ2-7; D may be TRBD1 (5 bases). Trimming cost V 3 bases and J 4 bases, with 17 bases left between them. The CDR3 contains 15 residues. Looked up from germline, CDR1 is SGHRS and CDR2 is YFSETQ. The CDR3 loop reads CASSYRPEGMYEQYF. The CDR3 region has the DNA TGCGCCAGCAGCTACAGGCCCGAAGGAATGTACGAGCAGTACTTC. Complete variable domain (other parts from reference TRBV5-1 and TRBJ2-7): KAGVTQTPRYLIKTRGQQVTLSCSPISGHRSVSWYQQTPGQGLQFLFEYFSETQRNKGNFPGRFSGRQFSNSRSEMNVSTLELGDSALYLCASSYRPEGMYEQYFGPGTRLTVT.

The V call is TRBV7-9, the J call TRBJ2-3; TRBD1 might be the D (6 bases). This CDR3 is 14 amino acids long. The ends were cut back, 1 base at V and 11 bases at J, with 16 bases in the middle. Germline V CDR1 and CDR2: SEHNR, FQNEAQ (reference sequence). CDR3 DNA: TGTGCCAGCAGCTTAGACAGGGCCGCCGTTGGGCAGTATTTT. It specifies CASSLDRAAVGQYF.

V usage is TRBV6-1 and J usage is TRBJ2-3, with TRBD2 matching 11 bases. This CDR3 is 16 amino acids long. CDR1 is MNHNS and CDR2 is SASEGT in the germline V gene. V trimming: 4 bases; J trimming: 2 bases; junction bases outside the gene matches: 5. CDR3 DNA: TGTGCCAGCAGTGCCCTAGCGGGAGGCTTCACAGATACGCAGTATTTT. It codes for CASSALAGGFTDTQYF.

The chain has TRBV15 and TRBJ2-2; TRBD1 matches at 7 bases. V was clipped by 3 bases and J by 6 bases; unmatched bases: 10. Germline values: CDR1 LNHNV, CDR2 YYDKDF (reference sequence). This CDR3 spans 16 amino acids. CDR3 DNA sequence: TGTGCCACCAGCAGGGAAGACAGGGTCGGCGCCGGGGAGCTGTTTTTT. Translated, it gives CATSREDRVGAGELFF.

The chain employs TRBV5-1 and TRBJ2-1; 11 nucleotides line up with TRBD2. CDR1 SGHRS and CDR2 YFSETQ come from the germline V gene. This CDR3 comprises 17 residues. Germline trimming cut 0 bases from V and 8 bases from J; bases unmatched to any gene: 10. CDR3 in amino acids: CASSLGNPGLAGHEQFF. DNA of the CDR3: TGCGCCAGCAGCTTGGGCAACCCAGGACTAGCGGGTCATGAGCAGTTCTTC.

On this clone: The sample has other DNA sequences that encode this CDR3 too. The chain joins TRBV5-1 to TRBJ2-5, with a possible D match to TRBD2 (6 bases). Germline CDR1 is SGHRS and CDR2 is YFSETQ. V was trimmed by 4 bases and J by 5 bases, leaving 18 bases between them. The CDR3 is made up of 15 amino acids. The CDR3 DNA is TGCGCCAGCAGCCTGGCCGGCGGGGTACAGGAGACCCAGTACTTC. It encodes CASSLAGGVQETQYF. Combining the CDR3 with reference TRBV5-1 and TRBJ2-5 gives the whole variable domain KAGVTQTPRYLIKTRGQQVTLSCSPISGHRSVSWYQQTPGQGLQFLFEYFSETQRNKGNFPGRFSGRQFSNSRSEMNVSTLELGDSALYLCASSLAGGVQETQYFGPGTRLLVL.

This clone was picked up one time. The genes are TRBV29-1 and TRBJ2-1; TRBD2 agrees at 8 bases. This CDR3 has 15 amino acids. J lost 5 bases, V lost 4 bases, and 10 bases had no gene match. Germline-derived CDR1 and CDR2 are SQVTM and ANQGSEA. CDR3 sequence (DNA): TGCAGCGTTGCAATCGGGAGGGCCGGTAACAATGAGCAGTTCTTC. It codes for CSVAIGRAGNNEQFF.

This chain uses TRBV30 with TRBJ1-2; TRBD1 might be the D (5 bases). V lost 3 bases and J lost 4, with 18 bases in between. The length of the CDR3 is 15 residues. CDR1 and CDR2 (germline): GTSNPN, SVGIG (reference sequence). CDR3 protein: CAWSGGPTSAYGYTF. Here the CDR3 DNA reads TGTGCCTGGAGCGGGGGACCAACTTCTGCCTATGGCTACACCTTC.

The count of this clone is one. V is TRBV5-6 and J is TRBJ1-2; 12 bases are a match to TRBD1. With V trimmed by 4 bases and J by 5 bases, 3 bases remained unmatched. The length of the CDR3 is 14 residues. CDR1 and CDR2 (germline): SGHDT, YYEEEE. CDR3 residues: CASSGGQGAYGYTF. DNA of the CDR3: TGTGCCAGCAGCGGGGGACAGGGGGCTTATGGCTACACCTTC.

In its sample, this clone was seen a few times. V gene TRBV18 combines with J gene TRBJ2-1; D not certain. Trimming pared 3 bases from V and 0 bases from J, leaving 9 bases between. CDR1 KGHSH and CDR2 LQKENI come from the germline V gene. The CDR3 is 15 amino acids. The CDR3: CASSPALASYNEQFF. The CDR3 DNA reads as TGTGCCAGCTCACCCGCTTTGGCCTCCTACAATGAGCAGTTCTTC.

The CDR3 sequence is CASSKPSDSHYGYTF. Written as DNA, the CDR3 is TGTGCCAGTAGTAAACCCAGTGACAGCCACTATGGCTACACCTTC. The gene calls are TRBV19 and TRBJ1-2, with TRBD1 as a possible D gene (5 bases). The V end was cut by 4 bases, the J end by 3 bases, with 15 bases between. The CDR3 has 15 amino acids. Per germline, CDR1 LNHDA and CDR2 SQIVND (reference sequence).

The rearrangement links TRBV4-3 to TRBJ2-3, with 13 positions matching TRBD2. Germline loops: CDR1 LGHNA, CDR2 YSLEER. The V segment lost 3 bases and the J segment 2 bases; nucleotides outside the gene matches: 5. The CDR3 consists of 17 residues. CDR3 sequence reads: CASSQAGLAGFTDTQYF. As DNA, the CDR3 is TGCGCCAGCAGCCAGGCGGGACTAGCGGGGTTCACAGATACGCAGTATTTT.